This T cell receptor beta chain came from a study of vaccination and CD4 T cells after COVID-19. Sequencing of cultured CD4+ T cell DNA used the Oncomine TCR Beta short-read assay. From the PCR reads, TCRdb called clonotypes with MiXCR, one entry per CDR3 protein. The table has 15,000 to 20,000 distinct CDR3 sequences, 45% to 70% seen once. The treatment was: 10-day PBMC culture with coronavirus spike peptide pools or control peptides (ViraFEST assay). General observations from the study: Rising from roughly 21 to 40, the median of SARS-CoV-2-reactive clonotypes did not change significantly.

Germline V gene sequence: CDR1 LNHNV, CDR2 YYDKDF (reference sequence). Trimming removed 0 bases from V and 5 bases from J; junction bases left unmatched: 5. The CDR3 is made up of 16 amino acids. This clonotype was counted between two and nine times. Its antigen is currently unknown. The receptor was isolated from a human donor who had recovered from COVID-19. The sample consisted of CD4+ T cells from blood, cultured in vitro. The chain uses TRBV15 and TRBJ2-3; 10 positions match TRBD2. The CDR3 DNA sequence: TGTGCCACCAGCAGAGATAAGCGGGAGGGCCTAGATACGCAGTATTTT. The encoded protein is CATSRDKREGLDTQYF.